Listed below are T cell receptor beta chains from one sample, sequenced in a study of technical replicates of blood from a handful of donors. The data were produced by immunoSEQ multiplex PCR, yet TCRdb's version contains in-frame clones alone and is incomplete. Here the sample spans tens of thousands of clones, approximately 86% being singletons. The sequencing sample was made of PBMCs. The receptors here all came from a human donor in good health. Some clones in this sample may be carry-over from other donors' samples. CDR3s include the opening cysteine and the closing phenylalanine or tryptophan. A D gene is named only where the DNA matches it firmly. Part of the rows lack a size; the others show once, few, many or a class for expanded clones.

j_call v_call cdr3_length clone_size d_call cdr3_nt cdr3_aa
TRBJ1-5 TRBV5-1 14 - - TGCGCCAGCAGCCCCGGGCAGGGAAAACAGCCCCAGCATTTT CASSPGQGKQPQHF
TRBJ2-7 TRBV7-6 14 - TRBD1 TGTGCCAGCAGCTTACAACAGGGGCTGGGCGAGCAGTACTTC CASSLQQGLGEQYF
TRBJ1-1 TRBV29-1 13 - TRBD1 TGCAGCGTGGGGACAGGGGCGCGCACTGAAGCTTTCTTT CSVGTGARTEAFF
TRBJ1-4 TRBV19 15 once - TGTGCCAGTAGTATTTCAGGTCTTACAAAAGAACGGCTGTTTTTT CASSISGLTKERLFF
TRBJ1-1 TRBV7-9 14 once - TGTGCCAGCACCCCCTTTCGGGGGAACACTGAAGCTTTCTTT CASTPFRGNTEAFF
TRBJ2-1 TRBV5-4 15 - - TGTGCCAGCAGCACGGGACTGGAGATTCGGAATGAGCAGTTCTTC CASSTGLEIRNEQFF
TRBJ1-6 TRBV7-2 16 - TRBD1 TGTGCCAGCAGCCTGTCGTGGGGACAGGGGAATTCACCCCTCCACTTT CASSLSWGQGNSPLHF
TRBJ1-3 TRBV30 15 - - TGTGCCTGGAGTGGGGCCGGACACTCTGGAAACACCATATATTTT CAWSGAGHSGNTIYF
TRBJ1-1 TRBV4-2 15 - TRBD1 TGTGCCAGCAGCCCGGGGGACAGGGGGAACACTGAAGCTTTCTTT CASSPGDRGNTEAFF
TRBJ2-1 TRBV27 20 - TRBD2 TGTGCCAGCAGTCCCTCCGAGACGAGCGGGGGGTCGAGCTCCTACAATGAGCAGTTCTTC CASSPSETSGGSSSYNEQFF
TRBJ2-2 TRBV9 18 - - TGTGCCAGCAGCGTTGACACGGGGGCTAGCGGTTTGCCCGGGGAGCTGTTTTTT CASSVDTGASGLPGELFF
TRBJ2-3 TRBV12-5 13 - TRBD2 TGTGCTAGTGGTTTCCGACTAGCGGATACGCAGTATTTT CASGFRLADTQYF
TRBJ2-7 TRBV5-1 14 - TRBD1 TGCGCCAGCAGCTTGGAACAGGGGGCGCTTGAGCAGTACTTC CASSLEQGALEQYF
TRBJ1-5 TRBV7-9 15 - - TGTGCCAGCAGCCCCGACAGAAATAGCAATCAGCCCCAGCATTTT CASSPDRNSNQPQHF
TRBJ2-2 TRBV7-9 14 few - TGTGCCAGCAGCGAGGGGGTTTTAACCGGGGAGCTGTTTTTT CASSEGVLTGELFF
TRBJ1-2 TRBV5-3 16 - - TGTGCCAGAAGCTTGGCGGCAGGCAGTAGAATCTATGGCTACACCTTC CARSLAAGSRIYGYTF
TRBJ1-3 TRBV11-2 12 - - TGTGCCAGCAATCCTTCTGGAAACACCATATATTTT CASNPSGNTIYF
TRBJ1-4 TRBV25-1 13 - - TGTGCCAGCGGAGGGTGGGCTAATGAAAAACTGTTTTTT CASGGWANEKLFF
TRBJ2-1 TRBV7-2 16 - TRBD2 TGTGCCAGCAGCTTAGTTCGCCTAGCGGGAACGAATGAGCAGTTCTTC CASSLVRLAGTNEQFF
TRBJ2-7 TRBV7-9 15 - TRBD1 TGTGCCAGCAGCGCCCGCGACAGGGGTGATAGGGAGCAGTACTTC CASSARDRGDREQYF
TRBJ2-7 TRBV5-1 13 - TRBD1 TGCGCCAGCAGCTCGACAGGGGGCTACGAGCAGTACTTC CASSSTGGYEQYF
TRBJ2-1 TRBV5-6 16 - - TGTGCCAGCAGCTTCGGGTCTAGCAGCTCCTACAATGAGCAGTTCTTC CASSFGSSSSYNEQFF
TRBJ1-3 TRBV5-1 16 few TRBD1 TGCGCCAGCAGCTTGGAACCAGGGGGCGTTGGAAACACCATATATTTT CASSLEPGGVGNTIYF
TRBJ2-5 TRBV7-6 13 once - TGTGCCAGCAGCTTAATAGCTTTGGAGACCCAGTACTTC CASSLIALETQYF
TRBJ1-2 TRBV14 15 once TRBD1 TGTGCCAGCAGCCTTTCCACCGGGACAGACTATGGCTACACCTTC CASSLSTGTDYGYTF
TRBJ1-1 TRBV6-1 15 - TRBD1 TGTGCCAGCAGTGAAGGAAGGGGGCGGAACACTGAAGCTTTCTTT CASSEGRGRNTEAFF
TRBJ2-2 TRBV25-1 17 - - TGTGCCAGCAGTGAATATAGGCAGGGGCCGAACACCGGGGAGCTGTTTTTT CASSEYRQGPNTGELFF
TRBJ1-4 TRBV5-6 15 - - TGTGCCAGCAGCTTCCGAGGGTGGACTAATGAAAAACTGTTTTTT CASSFRGWTNEKLFF
TRBJ1-1 TRBV11-3 16 once - TGTGCCAGCAGCCCAGACAGCTCCTCGAGGAACACTGAAGCTTTCTTT CASSPDSSSRNTEAFF
TRBJ2-2 TRBV7-2 13 - - TGTGCCAGCAGTCCCCGGCGGACTGGGGAGCTGTTTTTT CASSPRRTGELFF
TRBJ2-7 TRBV9 14 - - TGTGCCAGCAGCTCTACGGGGGGCCCGGGAGAGCAGTACTTC CASSSTGGPGEQYF
TRBJ2-1 TRBV7-3 15 - - TGTGCCAGCAGCTTCTCATCGAGCTCCTACAATGAGCAGTTCTTC CASSFSSSSYNEQFF
TRBJ1-1 TRBV6-5 14 - TRBD1 TGTGCCAGCAGTTTAGGGACAGTCAACACTGAAGCTTTCTTT CASSLGTVNTEAFF
TRBJ2-1 TRBV6-5 14 - - TGTGCCAGCAGTTTTAAGGGGGATACAAATGAGCAGTTCTTC CASSFKGDTNEQFF
TRBJ2-1 TRBV7-3 18 few TRBD2 TGTGCCAGCAGGCCCCCTGGGGTAGCGGGAGGTCCTGGGAATGAGCAGTTCTTC CASRPPGVAGGPGNEQFF
TRBJ2-7 TRBV9 15 - TRBD2 TGTGCCAGCAGCCTAGGGGCGGGGGGCCCCTACGAGCAGTACTTC CASSLGAGGPYEQYF
TRBJ1-1 TRBV7-2 16 - TRBD1 TGTGCCAGCAGCCTCGCTCCTCGGACAGGGTCTTCAGAAGCTTTCTTT CASSLAPRTGSSEAFF
TRBJ1-4 TRBV5-6 12 - - TGTGTCAGCAGCTTGGACAAGGAAAAACTGTTTTTT CVSSLDKEKLFF
TRBJ1-1 TRBV16 13 - - TGTGCCAGCAGCCCCCTCAGGAACACTGAAGCTTTCTTT CASSPLRNTEAFF
TRBJ2-7 TRBV7-9 15 - - TGTGCCAGTGCATGGTGGTCTAGCGCATCTTACGAGCAGTACTTC CASAWWSSASYEQYF
TRBJ2-5 TRBV30 12 - - TGTGCCTGGAGTGCCCCCGGGGAGACCCAGTACTTC CAWSAPGETQYF
TRBJ1-2 TRBV7-9 15 - TRBD1 TGTGCCAGCAGTTTACGACAGGGGATCAACTATGGCTACACCTTC CASSLRQGINYGYTF
TRBJ2-3 TRBV7-9 16 - - TGTGCCAGCAGCTTAGTTCTACAGGTTGGATCAGATACGCAGTATTTT CASSLVLQVGSDTQYF
TRBJ2-1 TRBV15 14 - TRBD1 TGTGCCACCAGCAGGGGGACAGGCGACAATGAGCAGTTCTTC CATSRGTGDNEQFF